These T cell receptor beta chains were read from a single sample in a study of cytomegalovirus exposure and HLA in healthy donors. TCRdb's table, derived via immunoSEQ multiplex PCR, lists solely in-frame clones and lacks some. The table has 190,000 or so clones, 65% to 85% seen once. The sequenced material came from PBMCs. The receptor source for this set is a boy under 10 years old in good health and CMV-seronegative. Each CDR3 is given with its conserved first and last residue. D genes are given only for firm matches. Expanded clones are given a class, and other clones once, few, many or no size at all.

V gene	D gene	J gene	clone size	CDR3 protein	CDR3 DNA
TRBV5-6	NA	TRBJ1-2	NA	CASSLEREIYTF	TGTGCCAGCAGCTTGGAGCGGGAGATCTACACCTTC
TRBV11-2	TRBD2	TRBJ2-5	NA	CASSPSGRGYETQYF	TGTGCCAGCAGCCCTAGCGGGCGGGGCTATGAGACCCAGTACTTC
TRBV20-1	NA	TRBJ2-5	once	CSARDRVSQYF	TGCAGTGCTAGAGATCGGGTGAGCCAGTACTTC
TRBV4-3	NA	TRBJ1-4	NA	CASSQGQKNEKLFF	TGCGCCAGCAGCCAAGGACAGAAGAATGAAAAACTGTTTTTT
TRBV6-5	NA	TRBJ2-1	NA	CASRAGGLTYNEQFF	TGTGCCAGCCGGGCAGGGGGACTCACCTACAATGAGCAGTTCTTC
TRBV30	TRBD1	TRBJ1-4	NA	CAWSSQGTGNEKLFF	TGTGCCTGGAGTTCCCAAGGGACAGGGAATGAAAAACTGTTTTTT
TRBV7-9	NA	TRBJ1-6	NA	CASSTTGNNSPLHF	TGTGCCAGCAGCACTACAGGGAATAATTCACCCCTCCACTTT
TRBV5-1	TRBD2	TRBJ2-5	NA	CASSLASLAGAQETQYF	TGCGCCAGCAGCTTGGCCTCGCTAGCGGGGGCCCAAGAGACCCAGTACTTC
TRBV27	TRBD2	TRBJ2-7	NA	CASGARLAGISQYF	TGTGCCAGCGGAGCCAGACTAGCGGGGATCTCGCAGTACTTC
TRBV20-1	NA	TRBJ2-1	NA	CSIYYNEQFF	TGCAGTATCTATTACAATGAGCAGTTCTTC
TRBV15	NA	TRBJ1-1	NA	CATSRPRVLGTEAFF	TGTGCCACCAGCAGACCCAGGGTTCTGGGCACTGAAGCTTTCTTT
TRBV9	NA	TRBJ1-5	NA	CASSAEGGNQPQHF	TGTGCCAGCAGCGCAGAAGGGGGAAATCAGCCCCAGCATTTT
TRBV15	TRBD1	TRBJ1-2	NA	CATSRDHRGPAYGYTF	TGTGCCACCAGCAGAGACCACAGGGGGCCCGCCTATGGCTACACCTTC
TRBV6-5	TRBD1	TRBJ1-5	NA	CASSRGTGLYQPQHF	TGTGCCAGCAGCCGCGGGACAGGGTTATATCAGCCCCAGCATTTT
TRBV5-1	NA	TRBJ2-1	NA	CASGMALESYNEQFF	TGCGCCAGCGGTATGGCACTAGAGTCTTACAATGAGCAGTTCTTC
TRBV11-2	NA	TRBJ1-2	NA	CASSAVRGRGMGGNYGYTF	TGTGCCAGCAGCGCGGTTCGGGGCCGGGGTATGGGAGGTAACTATGGCTACACCTTC
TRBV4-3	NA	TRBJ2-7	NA	CASSQGPLRQRSSYEQYF	TGCGCCAGCAGCCAAGGGCCCCTACGACAGAGAAGCTCCTACGAGCAGTACTTC
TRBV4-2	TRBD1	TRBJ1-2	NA	CASSHVPTGGYGYTF	TGTGCCAGCAGCCACGTACCGACAGGGGGTTATGGCTACACCTTC
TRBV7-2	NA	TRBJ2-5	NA	CASSLVRTQYF	TGTGCCAGCAGCTTAGTTAGGACCCAGTACTTC
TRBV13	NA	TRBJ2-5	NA	CASSLGLNAETQYF	TGTGCCAGCAGCTTAGGCCTAAATGCAGAGACCCAGTACTTC
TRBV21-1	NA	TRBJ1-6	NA	CASSKELAPQSPLHF	TGTGCCAGCAGCAAAGAATTGGCCCCCCAATCACCCCTCCACTTT
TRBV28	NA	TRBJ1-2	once	CASGGYSMGRDGYTF	TGTGCCAGCGGGGGGTACAGCATGGGGAGGGACGGCTACACCTTC
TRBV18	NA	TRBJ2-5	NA	CASSNSDGGQETQYF	TGTGCCAGCTCTAATTCGGACGGGGGTCAAGAGACCCAGTACTTC
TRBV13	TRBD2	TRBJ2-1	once	CASSQPKGRGDEQFF	TGTGCCAGCAGCCAGCCCAAAGGGAGGGGAGATGAGCAGTTCTTC
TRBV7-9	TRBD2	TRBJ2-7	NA	CSSTNTTSGTYEQYF	TGTTCCAGCACCAACACGACTAGCGGGACCTACGAGCAGTACTTC
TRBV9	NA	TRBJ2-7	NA	CASSAHPVATTYEQYF	TGTGCCAGCAGCGCCCACCCCGTGGCAACGACTTACGAGCAGTACTTC
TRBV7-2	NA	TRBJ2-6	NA	CASSLEAYRISGANVLTF	TGTGCCAGCAGCTTAGAGGCCTACAGGATCTCTGGGGCCAACGTCCTGACTTTC
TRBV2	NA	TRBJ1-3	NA	CASFPTGRGNTIYF	TGTGCCAGCTTTCCTACGGGTAGGGGAAACACCATATATTTT